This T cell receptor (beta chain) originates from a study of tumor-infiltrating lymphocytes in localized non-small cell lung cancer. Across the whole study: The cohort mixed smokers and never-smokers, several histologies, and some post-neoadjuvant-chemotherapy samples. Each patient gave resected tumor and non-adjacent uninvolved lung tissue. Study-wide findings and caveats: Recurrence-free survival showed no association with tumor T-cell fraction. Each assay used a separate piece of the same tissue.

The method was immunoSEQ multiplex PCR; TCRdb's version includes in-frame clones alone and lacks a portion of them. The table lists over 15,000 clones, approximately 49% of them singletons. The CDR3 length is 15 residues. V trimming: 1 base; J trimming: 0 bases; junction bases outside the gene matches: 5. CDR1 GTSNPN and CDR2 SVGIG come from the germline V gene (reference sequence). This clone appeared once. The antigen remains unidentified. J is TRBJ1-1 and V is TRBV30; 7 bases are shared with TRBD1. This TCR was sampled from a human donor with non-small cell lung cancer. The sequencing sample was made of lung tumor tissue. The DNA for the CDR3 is TGTGCCTGGAGTGAGACAGGGTTCATGAACACTGAAGCTTTCTTT. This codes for CAWSETGFMNTEAFF.